This section outlines one T cell receptor (beta chain) sequence together with its context. The antigen remains undetermined. The sample belongs to a study of T cell responses to AZD1222 COVID-19 vaccine. Points from the study as a whole: Just 5 or 6 AZD1222 recipients tested seropositive at baseline.

The CDR3 is 14 residues long. The germline V gene encodes CDR1 MNHEY and CDR2 SVGAGI. V was trimmed by 7 bases and J by 8 bases, leaving 17 bases between them. Assay used: immunoSEQ multiplex PCR; TCRdb lists only in-frame clones, some missing. The repertoire has approximately 120,000 clones, roughly 91% of them found once; the top ten carry 11%. The TCR was taken from an adult in good health. The material was peripheral blood, obtained on day 0 of MenACWY control vaccination. The chain employs TRBV6-5 and TRBJ2-2; no reliable D call. The DNA for the CDR3 is TGTGCCAGCATAGGAGTTTTCCACCCTGGGGAGCTGTTTTTT. Encoded protein: CASIGVFHPGELFF.